Below, 28 T cell receptor beta chains from the same sample are listed, as sequenced in a study of blood T cell repertoires in COVID-19. The method was immunoSEQ multiplex PCR; TCRdb's version includes in-frame clones alone and lacks a portion of them. The profile shows approximately 190,000 clones, around 82% of them singletons. Material: PBMCs or T cells enriched from blood (not recorded which). All receptors come from an older woman with acute COVID-19.

With respect to this clone: This same CDR3 is encoded by further DNA sequences in the sample. The chain employs TRBV6-2 or TRBV6-3 and TRBJ1-4; D remains unclear. Between the trimmed V and J ends, which lost 6 bases and 0 bases, there was a span of 11 bases. Germline CDR1 is MNHEY and CDR2 is SVGEGT. The CDR3 consists of 15 residues. In nucleotides, the CDR3 is TGTGCCAGCAGCCCCGGAGGCGCAACTAATGAAAAACTGTTTTTT. Protein product: CASSPGGATNEKLFF.

Concerning this clone itself: This sample includes further DNA sequences coding for the same CDR3. CDR3 DNA sequence: TGTGCCAGCAGCTCCGGAACAGGGTTTCAGCCCCAGCATTTT. This encodes CASSSGTGFQPQHF. The genes are TRBV7-9 and TRBJ1-5, with D possibly TRBD1 on 6 matching bases. CDR1 is SEHNR and CDR2 is FQNEAQ in the germline V gene (reference sequence). Trimming took 4 bases from V and 6 from J, leaving 13 bases between them. The CDR3 totals 14 residues.

The chain has TRBV5-6 and TRBJ1-2, with 7 bases that match TRBD1. V shed 1 base and J 8 bases; nucleotides not matched to a gene: 14. The CDR3 is 16 residues long. Looked up from germline, CDR1 is SGHDT and CDR2 is YYEEEE. The CDR3, as DNA: TGTGCCAGCAGCTTGAGAACAGGGGTGGTAGTCGGCGGCTACACCTTC. This codes for CASSLRTGVVVGGYTF.

The chain uses TRBV7-9 and TRBJ1-5, with a weak D call TRBD1 (6 bases). Trimming took off 4 bases at V and 8 bases at J, with 15 bases between the two ends. The CDR3 consists of 14 residues. The germline V gene encodes CDR1 SEHNR and CDR2 FQNEAQ (reference sequence). The CDR3, as DNA: TGTGCCAGCAGCTCAGTCCGGGGGGCGAAGCCCCAGCATTTT. This codes for CASSSVRGAKPQHF.

J is TRBJ1-5 and V is TRBV12-3 or TRBV12-4; 7 bases are a match to TRBD1. The CDR3 extends over 12 amino acids. V shed 5 bases and J 8 bases; nucleotides not matched to a gene: 3. CDR3 sequence reads: CASSVTGKPQHF. The CDR3 DNA sequence: TGTGCCAGCAGTGTGACAGGGAAGCCCCAGCATTTT.

This chain connects TRBV18 to TRBJ1-2; 7 positions match TRBD1. V was clipped by 6 bases and J by 6 bases; unmatched bases: 7. Germline V lookup: CDR1 KGHSH, CDR2 LQKENI. The CDR3 runs to 13 residues. CDR3: CASSFGQADGYTF. DNA for the CDR3: TGTGCCAGCTCCTTTGGACAGGCCGATGGCTACACCTTC.

The CDR3 DNA sequence: TGTGCCAGCAGCCGGGCCGGGACTAGCGGGACAACCTTCACAGATACGCAGTATTTT. Amino acids: CASSRAGTSGTTFTDTQYF. The chain couples TRBV5-8 to TRBJ2-3; 13 bases match TRBD2. Per germline, CDR1 SGHTS and CDR2 YDEGEE. With V trimmed by 4 bases and J by 2 bases, 13 bases remained unmatched. The CDR3 length is 19 residues. Together with reference TRBV5-8 and TRBJ2-3, the CDR3 gives the full variable domain: EAGVTQSPTHLIKTRGQQATLRCSPISGHTSVYWYQQALGLGLQFLLWYDEGEERNRGNFPPRFSGRQFPNYSSELNVNALELEDSALYLCASSRAGTSGTTFTDTQYFGPGTRLTVL.

This chain uses TRBV5-6 with TRBJ2-1; D may be TRBD2 (6 bases). The germline V and J ends were trimmed by 0 bases and 2 bases, with 9 bases remaining between them. The CDR3 extends over 15 amino acids. Per the germline V gene, CDR1 is SGHDT and CDR2 is YYEEEE. The CDR3 loop reads CASSLARRAYNEQFF. The DNA for the CDR3 is TGTGCCAGCAGCTTGGCGAGGAGGGCCTACAATGAGCAGTTCTTC. The full variable domain, its missing parts supplied by reference TRBV5-6 and TRBJ2-1, is DAGVTQSPTHLIKTRGQQVTLRCSPKSGHDTVSWYQQALGQGPQFIFQYYEEEERQRGNFPDRFSGHQFPNYSSELNVNALLLGDSALYLCASSLARRAYNEQFFGPGTRLTVL.

The rearrangement joins TRBV29-1 to TRBJ1-2, with D unresolved. The CDR3 runs 14 residues. Germline CDR1 is SQVTM and CDR2 is ANQGSEA. V lost 4 bases, J lost 7 bases, and 19 bases lay in between. CDR3 DNA: TGCAGCGTTGTAGGATTGAGGGCGCGTGGTGGCTACACCTTC. Translated: CSVVGLRARGGYTF.

The chain employs TRBV7-7 and TRBJ2-5; no reliable D call. V was trimmed by 3 bases and J by 3 bases, leaving 8 bases between them. CDR3 length: 13 amino acids. Germline V gives CDR1 SSHAT, CDR2 FNYEAQ (reference sequence). This CDR3 reads CASSFGREETQYF. The CDR3 DNA sequence: TGTGCCAGCAGCTTTGGGCGAGAAGAGACCCAGTACTTC. The complete variable domain, with remaining parts taken from reference TRBV7-7 and TRBJ2-5, reads GAGVSQSPRYKVTKRGQDVTLRCDPISSHATLYWYQQALGQGPEFLTYFNYEAQPDKSGLPSDRFSAERPEGSISTLTIQRTEQRDSAMYRCASSFGREETQYFGPGTRLLVL.

This chain joins TRBV6-5 and TRBJ1-4; TRBD1 agrees at 8 bases. Germline trimming cut 6 bases from V and 7 bases from J; bases unmatched to any gene: 7. The CDR3 has 14 residues. Germline CDR1 reads MNHEY; CDR2 reads SVGAGI. The chain's CDR3 is CASRPDRVGEKLFF. DNA for the CDR3: TGTGCCAGCAGGCCGGACAGGGTTGGTGAAAAACTGTTTTTT.

The chain has TRBV18 and TRBJ2-2; TRBD1 agrees at 8 bases. With V trimmed by 5 bases and J by 0 bases, 2 bases remained unmatched. Germline CDR1 KGHSH, CDR2 LQKENI. The CDR3 extends over 15 amino acids. The CDR3 bases are TGTGCCAGCTCATCGGGACAGGCGAACACCGGGGAGCTGTTTTTT. Amino acids: CASSSGQANTGELFF. Complete variable domain (other parts from reference TRBV18 and TRBJ2-2): NAGVMQNPRHLVRRRGQEARLRCSPMKGHSHVYWYRQLPEEGLKFMVYLQKENIIDESGMPKERFSAEFPKEGPSILRIQQVVRGDSAAYFCASSSGQANTGELFFGEGSRLTVL.

The V gene is TRBV28, the J gene TRBJ1-2; possible D gene TRBD1, 6 bases. The CDR3 spans 13 residues. Germline V gene data show CDR1 as MDHEN and CDR2 as SYDVKM. V dropped 3 bases and J dropped 8 bases, with 13 bases sitting between them. CDR3 nucleotides: TGTGCCAGCAGTTTGTCAGGGGCAGGAGGCTACACCTTC. Protein sequence: CASSLSGAGGYTF.

This rearrangement joins TRBV7-2 to TRBJ1-3; D unclear. CDR3 length equals 17 residues. V was trimmed by 0 bases and J by 0 bases, leaving 12 bases between them. Germline V gene data show CDR1 as SGHTA and CDR2 as FQGNSA. The CDR3 DNA reads as TGTGCCAGCAGCTTAGCGGGTGGGTACAGCTCTGGAAACACCATATATTTT. It specifies CASSLAGGYSSGNTIYF. Variable domain in full (rest from reference TRBV7-2 and TRBJ1-3): GAGVSQSPSNKVTEKGKDVELRCDPISGHTALYWYRQSLGQGLEFLIYFQGNSAPDKSGLPSDRFSAERTGGSVSTLTIQRTQQEDSAVYLCASSLAGGYSSGNTIYFGEGSWLTVV.

The CDR3 bases are TGCGCCAGCAGTCAACCTACAGGATTCTACGAGCAGTACGTC. As protein: CASSQPTGFYEQYV. This rearrangement joins TRBV23-1 to TRBJ2-7; D is possibly TRBD1 (5 bases). TRBV23-1 is given ORF status, its function remaining uncertain. Trimming shortened V by 2 bases and J by 3 bases, and 11 bases separated the two germline ends. CDR3 length equals 14 residues.

The V call is TRBV7-6, the J call TRBJ1-2, with D perhaps TRBD1 (5 bases). The CDR3 has 13 residues. Trimming shortened V by 3 bases and J by 8 bases, and 13 bases separated the two germline ends. Germline V gives CDR1 SGHVS, CDR2 FNYEAQ. The CDR3 coding sequence is TGTGCCAGCAGCTTCGACAGAGGAGACGGCTACACCTTC. Amino acid sequence: CASSFDRGDGYTF.

The rearrangement joins TRBV12-3 or TRBV12-4 to TRBJ1-3; 7 nucleotides match TRBD1. V gave up 5 bases and J gave up 5 bases; unmatched junction bases: 3. This CDR3 has 13 amino acids. CDR3 in amino acids: CASSVGQRNTIYF. In DNA, the CDR3 is TGTGCCAGCAGTGTGGGACAGAGAAACACCATATATTTT.

V usage is TRBV6-2 or TRBV6-3 and J usage is TRBJ1-5, with D tentatively TRBD1 (6 bases). The CDR3 covers 16 residues. V was trimmed by 7 bases and J by 3 bases, leaving 19 bases between them. Germline values: CDR1 MNHEY, CDR2 SVGEGT. The CDR3 coding sequence is TGTGCCAGCACCCCCGGGGGGGCCCTTCTCAATCAGCCCCAGCATTTT. Protein product: CASTPGGALLNQPQHF.

CDR3 coding DNA: TGTGCCAGCAGCTTAGCGGAGGGGGCCTCAGGAAACACCATATATTTT. Amino acids: CASSLAEGASGNTIYF. J is TRBJ1-3 and V is TRBV7-6; 7 bases match TRBD1. This CDR3 has 16 residues. CDR1 is SGHVS and CDR2 is FNYEAQ in the germline V gene. The J segment lost 4 bases and the V segment lost 0 bases, leaving 6 bases of the junction unmatched.

The V and J genes are TRBV5-1 and TRBJ1-6; 7 bases match TRBD1. This CDR3 region has 16 residues. The germline gives CDR1 SGHRS, CDR2 YFSETQ. Trimming removed 0 bases from V and 9 bases from J; junction bases left unmatched: 9. The CDR3 is CASSLAGTAYASPLHF. CDR3 coding DNA: TGCGCCAGCAGCTTGGCTGGGACAGCATATGCTTCACCCCTCCACTTT.

This chain connects TRBV6-5 to TRBJ1-5, with D possibly being TRBD1 (5 bases). The germline gives CDR1 MNHEY, CDR2 SVGAGI. Trimming removed 0 bases at V and 6 bases at J, with 9 bases between. The CDR3 is made up of 14 amino acids. The CDR3 DNA reads as TGTGCCAGCAGTTACTCGAACAGGTTTCAGCCCCAGCATTTT. Protein: CASSYSNRFQPQHF.

The sample holds one count of this clone. This chain joins TRBV2 and TRBJ2-4; 7 bases map to TRBD1. The CDR3 has 11 amino acids. CDR1 is SNHLY and CDR2 is FYNNEI in the germline V gene. Trimming cost V 7 bases and J 13 bases; bases outside gene matches: 7. The CDR3: CASTGQAQQYF. Written as DNA, the CDR3 is TGTGCCAGCACTGGACAGGCGCAGCAGTACTTC.

The chain has TRBV6-5 and TRBJ2-3; 8 bases are a match to TRBD1. The CDR3 sequence is 15 residues long. The junction had 8 bases not matched to a gene; V was cut back by 6 bases and J by 3 bases. CDR1 is MNHEY and CDR2 is SVGAGI in the germline V gene. The CDR3 reads CASRRQGARTDTQYF. For the CDR3, the DNA is TGTGCCAGCAGACGGCAGGGGGCCCGGACAGATACGCAGTATTTT.

This chain uses TRBV29-1 with TRBJ1-2, with unresolved D. Germline-derived CDR1 and CDR2 are SQVTM and ANQGSEA. This CDR3 is 13 amino acids long. The V end lost 3 bases, the J end lost 7 bases, and 15 bases lay between the germline ends. The CDR3 DNA sequence: TGCAGCGTTGAGGGCCAGGTCCTCGGTGGCTACACCTTC. Its translation: CSVEGQVLGGYTF.

This clone occurred a few times. The chain uses TRBV2 and TRBJ2-3; 12 bases align to TRBD2. Germline lookup yields CDR1 SNHLY and CDR2 FYNNEI. The CDR3 has 16 amino acids. V lost 4 bases to trimming and J lost 3 bases; unmatched junction nucleotides: 5. The CDR3: CASSVTSGGWTDTQYF. In DNA, the CDR3 is TGTGCCAGCAGTGTAACTAGCGGGGGGTGGACAGATACGCAGTATTTT.

On this clone itself: This specimen includes other DNA sequences encoding the same CDR3. The chain has TRBV7-2 and TRBJ1-1, with 10 bases matching TRBD1. Unmatched junction bases numbered 7, after V lost 4 bases and J lost 5 bases. The V gene's germline CDR1 is SGHTA and CDR2 FQGNSA. The CDR3 length is 15 residues. Here the CDR3 DNA reads TGTGCCAGCAGCTCCCACGGACAGGGGGTAACTGAAGCTTTCTTT. Translation gives CASSSHGQGVTEAFF.

The V gene is TRBV10-3, the J gene TRBJ2-7, with 9 bases that match TRBD2. The CDR3 covers 14 residues. Germline assignment: CDR1 ENHRY and CDR2 SYGVKD. V dropped 3 bases and J dropped 5; count of bases not matched to a gene: 5. The CDR3 DNA reads as TGTGCCATCAGTGATTGGACTAGCGACGACGAGCAGTACTTC. Translated, it gives CAISDWTSDDEQYF.

The chain links TRBV7-2 to TRBJ2-5, with TRBD1 identical over 11 bases. Germline values: CDR1 SGHTA, CDR2 FQGNSA. The CDR3 length is 15 residues. V dropped 4 bases and J dropped 2; count of bases not matched to a gene: 3. The CDR3: CASSSGQGAQETQYF. The CDR3 nucleotides are TGTGCCAGCAGCTCCGGACAGGGGGCGCAAGAGACCCAGTACTTC.